These 23 T cell receptor beta chains originate from one sample sequenced in a study of T cell repertoires in cytomegalovirus infection. The antigens for these receptors are not known. TCRdb passed the reads through MiXCR, listing each CDR3 protein once. The sample shows fewer than 1,000,000 distinct CDR3 sequences, approximately 31% of them seen only once. Sequences were derived from cultured CD8+ T cells from PBMCs, sampled from culture after CMV antigen stimulation. The source is a human donor in good health (CMV status not recorded). Some clones in this sample may be carry-over from other donors' samples.

The V and J genes are TRBV4-1 and TRBJ1-1; the D is unclear. Germline V CDR1 and CDR2: MGHRA, YSYEKL. The length of the CDR3 is 14 residues. V lost 2 bases and J lost 1, with 8 bases in between. The CDR3 region has the DNA TGCGCCAGCAGCCAATTCGCAGGGAACACTGAAGCTTTCTTT. Amino acid sequence: CASSQFAGNTEAFF.

This clonotype turned up a few times. The chain has TRBV7-9 and TRBJ1-1, with D possibly being TRBD1 (5 bases). The V and J ends lost 5 bases and 0 bases respectively, with 13 bases between them. This CDR3 is 15 amino acids long. Germline lookup yields CDR1 SEHNR and CDR2 FQNEAQ (reference sequence). For the CDR3, the DNA is TGTGCCAGCAGCGCCCTCGAGGGGATGAACACTGAAGCTTTCTTT. Protein product: CASSALEGMNTEAFF.

This clonotype was seen more than once but under ten times. The CDR3 region is CASSSRLAGGVLNEQFF. The CDR3 nucleotides read TGTGCCAGCAGCTCTAGACTAGCGGGGGGGGTACTCAATGAGCAGTTCTTC. The V and J genes are TRBV7-6 and TRBJ2-1; 14 bases match TRBD2. With 4 bases clipped from V and 6 bases from J, the junction kept 8 bases outside the gene matches. CDR1 and CDR2 (germline): SGHVS, FNYEAQ. The CDR3 spans 17 residues.

J is TRBJ1-6 and V is TRBV4-3; D unresolved. The V gene's germline CDR1 is LGHNA and CDR2 YSLEER. The CDR3 runs 15 residues. V was clipped by 1 base and J by 9 bases, with 13 bases between them. In nucleotides, the CDR3 is TGCGCCAGCAGCCAAGGTAGCACCGGAGGTTCACCCCTCCACTTT. Residues: CASSQGSTGGSPLHF.

Many counts were recorded for this clonotype. The CDR3 spells CASSLSGTGERQPQHF. The CDR3 DNA reads as TGTGCCAGCAGCTTATCCGGGACAGGGGAGCGTCAGCCCCAGCATTTT. This rearrangement joins TRBV7-9 to TRBJ1-5; 10 bases fit TRBD1. The CDR3 is made up of 16 amino acids. Trimming took 2 bases from V and 6 from J; bases not matched to a gene: 7. Germline V gene sequence: CDR1 SEHNR, CDR2 FQNEAQ (reference sequence). The variable domain in full, with the rest retrieved from reference TRBV7-9 and TRBJ1-5, is DTGVSQNPRHKITKRGQNVTFRCDPISEHNRLYWYRQTLGQGPEFLTYFQNEAQLEKSRLLSDRFSAERPKGSFSTLEIQRTEQGDSAMYLCASSLSGTGERQPQHFGDGTRLSIL.

This clonotype has a count of ten or more. The gene calls are TRBV7-8 and TRBJ1-2; TRBD1 aligns across 8 bases. Germline CDR1 SGHVS, CDR2 FQNEAQ. V lost 4 bases to trimming and J lost 4 bases; unmatched junction nucleotides: 8. The CDR3 has 15 amino acids. For the CDR3, the DNA is TGTGCCAGCAGCTCGTCCCGGGACAGGAGCTATGGCTACACCTTC. Amino acids: CASSSSRDRSYGYTF.

The chain couples TRBV4-3 to TRBJ2-1, with TRBD1 matching over 7 bases. Losses at the gene ends were 0 bases for V and 3 bases for J; bases not matched to a gene: 5. CDR1 LGHNA and CDR2 YSLEER come from the germline V gene. The CDR3 totals 16 residues. In DNA, the CDR3 is TGCGCCAGCAGCCAAGATTGGACAGGCTACTACAATGAGCAGTTCTTC. Translating it yields CASSQDWTGYYNEQFF.

This clonotype was counted only a few times. V usage is TRBV6-2 or TRBV6-3 and J usage is TRBJ2-1; D possibly uses TRBD1 or TRBD2 (5 bases each). Germline V CDR1 and CDR2: MNHEY, SVGEGT. The CDR3 is made up of 15 amino acids. Between the trimmed V and J ends, which lost 2 bases and 1 base, there was a span of 9 bases. CDR3 sequence (DNA): TGTGCCAGCAGTTACCGGGACCTGTCCTACAATGAGCAGTTCTTC. Translation: CASSYRDLSYNEQFF.

A few counts support this clonotype. The chain couples TRBV6-8 to TRBJ2-3; 7 nucleotides line up with TRBD2. The CDR3 covers 16 residues. In germline, CDR1 is MNHGY, CDR2 SAAAGT. With 0 bases clipped from V and 3 bases from J, the junction kept 6 bases outside the gene matches. This CDR3 reads CASSYSRDYQTDTQYF. The CDR3 DNA follows: TGTGCCAGCAGTTACTCGAGGGACTATCAGACAGATACGCAGTATTTT.

The chain combines TRBV5-4 with TRBJ1-2; the D is unclear. Trimming removed 4 bases from V and 4 bases from J, with 14 bases in between. There are 14 residues in the CDR3. In germline, CDR1 is SGHNT, CDR2 YYREEE (reference sequence). The chain's CDR3 is CASSPDDVTYGYTF. The CDR3 bases are TGTGCCAGCAGCCCGGACGATGTGACCTATGGCTACACCTTC.

This clonotype has a count of ten or more. This chain connects TRBV7-3 to TRBJ2-5; weak D call: TRBD2 (6 bases). Germline values: CDR1 SGHTA, CDR2 FQGTGA. The CDR3 consists of 13 residues. V was trimmed by 3 bases and J by 4 bases, leaving 9 bases between them. CDR3 residues: CASSLGGTETQYF. The CDR3 region has the DNA TGTGCCAGCAGCTTGGGGGGTACAGAGACCCAGTACTTC.

This clonotype has at least ten counts. The CDR3 nucleotides read TGTGCCAGCAGTACCATCGGACGGCTCTCCGACACTGAAGCTTTCTTT. Translation gives CASSTIGRLSDTEAFF. The chain joins TRBV12-3 or TRBV12-4 to TRBJ1-1; D remains unclear. Between the trimmed V and J ends, which lost 5 bases and 3 bases, there was a span of 19 bases. The CDR3 consists of 16 residues.

This chain connects TRBV24-1 to TRBJ1-5, with TRBD1 matching over 8 bases. Per germline, CDR1 KGHDR and CDR2 SFDVKD. The junction had 10 bases not matched to a gene; V was cut back by 4 bases and J by 6 bases. This CDR3 has 16 amino acids. The CDR3 coding sequence is TGTGCCACCAGTGAGTTACAGGGGGAAATGCCTCAGCCCCAGCATTTT. Protein sequence: CATSELQGEMPQPQHF.

The chain is built from TRBV9 and TRBJ2-3; 11 nucleotides line up with TRBD1. The ends lost 4 bases at V and 1 base at J; junction bases unmatched: 5. The CDR3 is 16 residues long. Germline-derived CDR1 and CDR2 are SGDLS and YYNGEE. CDR3 loop: CASSLRTGGGTDTQYF. CDR3 DNA: TGTGCCAGCAGCCTACGGACAGGGGGCGGCACAGATACGCAGTATTTT.

The chain is built from TRBV6-2 or TRBV6-3 and TRBJ1-5, with TRBD1 matching over 9 bases. Germline CDR1 and CDR2: MNHEY and SVGEGT. The CDR3 extends over 17 amino acids. Trimming removed 4 bases from V and 7 bases from J; junction bases left unmatched: 14. CDR3 nucleotide sequence: TGTGCCAGCAGTTCTCTCCCCGGGACAGGGAATGGACAGCCCCAGCATTTT. It specifies CASSSLPGTGNGQPQHF.

This chain links TRBV27 with TRBJ1-4, with D perhaps TRBD1 (5 bases). The CDR3 length is 15 residues. Germline-derived CDR1 and CDR2 are MNHEY and SMNVEV (reference sequence). V was pared by 1 base and J by 5 bases, with 11 bases between. CDR3 coding DNA: TGTGCCAGCAGTTTATTGGGGCGGTTAAATGAAAAACTGTTTTTT. Its translation is CASSLLGRLNEKLFF.

V and J are TRBV7-9 and TRBJ1-4; D gene unclear. V lost 6 bases and J lost 8, with 7 bases in between. The CDR3 sequence is 11 residues long. CDR1 and CDR2 (germline): SEHNR, FQNEAQ (reference sequence). The CDR3, as DNA: TGTGCCAGCAGACCGCCAGAAAAACTGTTTTTT. This gives the protein CASRPPEKLFF.

The rearrangement links TRBV6-2 or TRBV6-3 to TRBJ1-6; D is unclear. Deletions cut 2 bases from V and 11 bases from J, with 7 bases between. From germline, CDR1 is MNHEY and CDR2 SVGEGT. CDR3 size: 12 residues. CDR3 protein: CASSYPSTPLHF. The DNA for the CDR3 is TGTGCCAGCAGTTACCCGTCAACACCCCTCCACTTT.

Only a few counts were recorded for this clonotype. The V and J genes are TRBV7-8 and TRBJ2-5; a weak D match, TRBD2 (6 bases). Looked up from germline, CDR1 is SGHVS and CDR2 is FQNEAQ. This CDR3 has 17 amino acids. The germline V and J ends were trimmed by 8 bases and 4 bases, with 26 bases remaining between them. CDR3 sequence (DNA): TGTGCCAGCGGAACAGTGCCCACCCTGGGGGGAATAGAGACCCAGTACTTC. Translated, it gives CASGTVPTLGGIETQYF.

The rearrangement uses TRBV7-2 and TRBJ2-1; 11 positions agree with TRBD2. The ends lost 0 bases at V and 7 bases at J; junction bases unmatched: 14. Germline V gene sequence: CDR1 SGHTA, CDR2 FQGNSA. The CDR3 contains 19 residues. The CDR3 loop reads CASSLAGVLAGGRGNEQFF. CDR3 bases: TGTGCCAGCAGCTTAGCGGGGGTCCTAGCGGGGGGCCGGGGTAATGAGCAGTTCTTC.

This chain joins TRBV5-1 and TRBJ2-5; 8 bases fit TRBD2. The germline V gene encodes CDR1 SGHRS and CDR2 YFSETQ. CDR3 length: 16 residues. J gave up 0 bases and V 4 bases, and 8 bases lay outside the gene matches. CDR3 sequence reads: CASSPGLGGNQETQYF. The DNA for the CDR3 is TGCGCCAGCAGCCCGGGACTAGGGGGGAACCAAGAGACCCAGTACTTC.

The chain recombines TRBV20-1 with TRBJ2-5, with D unclear. The CDR3 extends over 14 amino acids. Germline CDR1 and CDR2: DFQATT and SNEGSKA (reference sequence). V was pared by 3 bases and J by 1 base, with 12 bases between. The CDR3 DNA sequence: TGCAGTGCTAGTTCTGTTCAGAGCCAAGAGACCCAGTACTTC. Translating it yields CSASSVQSQETQYF.

J is TRBJ2-1 and V is TRBV27; 8 positions match TRBD1. Germline V gene data show CDR1 as MNHEY and CDR2 as SMNVEV (reference sequence). The CDR3 is made up of 15 amino acids. The V gene end was trimmed by 0 bases and the J gene end by 9 bases; junction bases not matched to a gene: 7. Here the CDR3 reads CASSLSTGQGTEQFF. In nucleotides, the CDR3 is TGTGCCAGCAGTTTATCAACTGGACAGGGAACTGAGCAGTTCTTC.